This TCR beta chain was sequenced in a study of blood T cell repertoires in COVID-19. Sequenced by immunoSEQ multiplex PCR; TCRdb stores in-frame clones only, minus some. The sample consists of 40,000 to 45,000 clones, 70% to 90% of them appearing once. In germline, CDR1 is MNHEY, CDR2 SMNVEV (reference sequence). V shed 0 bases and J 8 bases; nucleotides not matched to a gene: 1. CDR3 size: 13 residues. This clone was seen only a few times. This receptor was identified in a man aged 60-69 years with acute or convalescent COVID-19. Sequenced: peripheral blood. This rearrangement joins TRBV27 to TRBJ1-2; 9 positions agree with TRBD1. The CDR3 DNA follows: TGTGCCAGCAGTTTATCGACAGGGGGAGGCTACACCTTC. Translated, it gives CASSLSTGGGYTF.